The source of this T cell receptor (beta chain) is a study of CXCR3-negative and CXCR3-positive naive CD8 T cells. Study conclusions and caveats: Diversity proved comparably high across both naive subsets and much lower in memory CD8+ cells. For the naive subsets, surface CD5 was similar, and TCR strength was inferred from TRB CDR3 properties. CXCR3-negative and CXCR3-positive naive cells shared comparable TRBV-TRBJ usage, but memory cells did not. PBMCs showed partially decreased CXCR3 expression after cryopreservation, and most assays used fresh PBMCs.

For this clonotype: Antigen: not known.

Each TRB cDNA library was prepared by 5' RACE (with UMI labels). Reprocessing the 5' RACE reads, TCRdb reports a single entry for every CDR3 protein and omits DNA. The table for this sample gives under 55,000 distinct CDR3 sequences. The CDR3 length is 13 residues. Per germline, CDR1 SQVTM and CDR2 ANQGSEA. This chain joins TRBV29-1 and TRBJ2-7; TCRdb designates TRBD1, a call that cannot be tested without DNA. This receptor was identified in a human donor in good health. Some clones in this sample may be carry-over from other donors' samples. Sequencing input: memory CD8+ T cells from blood. The chain's CDR3 is CSEGRQGGYEQYF.